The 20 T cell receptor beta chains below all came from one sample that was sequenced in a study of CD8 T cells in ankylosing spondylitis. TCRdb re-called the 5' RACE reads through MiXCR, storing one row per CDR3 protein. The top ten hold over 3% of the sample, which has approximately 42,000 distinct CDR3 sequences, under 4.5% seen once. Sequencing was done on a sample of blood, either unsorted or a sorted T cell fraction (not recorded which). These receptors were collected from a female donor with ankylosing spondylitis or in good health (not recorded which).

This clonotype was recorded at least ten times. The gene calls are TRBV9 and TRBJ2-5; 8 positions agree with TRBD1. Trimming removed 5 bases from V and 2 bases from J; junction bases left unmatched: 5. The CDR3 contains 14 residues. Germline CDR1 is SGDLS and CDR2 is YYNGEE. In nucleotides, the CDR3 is TGTGCCAGCAGTCTCAGGGGGCTTCAAGAGACCCAGTACTTC. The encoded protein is CASSLRGLQETQYF.

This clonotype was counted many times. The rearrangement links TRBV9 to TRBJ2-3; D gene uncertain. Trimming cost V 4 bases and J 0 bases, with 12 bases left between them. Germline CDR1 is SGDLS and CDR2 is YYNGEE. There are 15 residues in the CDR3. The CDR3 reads CASSPRGSSTDTQYF. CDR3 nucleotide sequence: TGTGCCAGCAGCCCCCGTGGTTCTAGCACAGATACGCAGTATTTT.

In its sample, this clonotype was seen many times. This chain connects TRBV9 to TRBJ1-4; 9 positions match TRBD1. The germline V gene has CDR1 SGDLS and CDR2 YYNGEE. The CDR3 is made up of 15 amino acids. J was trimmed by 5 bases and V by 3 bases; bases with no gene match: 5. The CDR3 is CASSASGTGNEKLFF. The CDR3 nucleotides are TGTGCCAGCAGCGCCTCCGGGACAGGGAATGAAAAACTGTTTTTT.

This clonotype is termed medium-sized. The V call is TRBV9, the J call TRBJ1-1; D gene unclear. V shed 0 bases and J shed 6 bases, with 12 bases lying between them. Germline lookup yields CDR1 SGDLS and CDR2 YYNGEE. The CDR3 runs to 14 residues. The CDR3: CASSVVEGSPEAFF. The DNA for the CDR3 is TGTGCCAGCAGCGTAGTGGAGGGTTCGCCTGAAGCTTTCTTT.

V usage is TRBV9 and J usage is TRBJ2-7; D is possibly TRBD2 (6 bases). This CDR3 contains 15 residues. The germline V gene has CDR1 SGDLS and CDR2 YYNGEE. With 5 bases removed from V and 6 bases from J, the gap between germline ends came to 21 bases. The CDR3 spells CASSPQGLKQSEQYF. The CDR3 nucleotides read TGTGCCAGCAGTCCTCAAGGACTAAAACAGTCCGAGCAGTACTTC.

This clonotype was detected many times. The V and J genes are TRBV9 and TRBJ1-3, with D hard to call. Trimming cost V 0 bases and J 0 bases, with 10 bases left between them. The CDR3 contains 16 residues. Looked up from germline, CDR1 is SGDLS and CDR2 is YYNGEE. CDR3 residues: CASSVDPILSGNTIYF. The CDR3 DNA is TGTGCCAGCAGCGTAGATCCGATTCTCTCTGGAAACACCATATATTTT.

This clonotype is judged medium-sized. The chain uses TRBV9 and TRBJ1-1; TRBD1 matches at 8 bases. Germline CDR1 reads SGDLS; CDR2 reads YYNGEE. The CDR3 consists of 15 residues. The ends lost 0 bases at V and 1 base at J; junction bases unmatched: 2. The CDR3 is CASSVVDRGNTEAFF. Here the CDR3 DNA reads TGTGCCAGCAGCGTAGTCGACAGGGGGAACACTGAAGCTTTCTTT. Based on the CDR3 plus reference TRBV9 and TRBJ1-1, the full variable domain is DSGVTQTPKHLITATGQRVTLRCSPRSGDLSVYWYQQSLDQGLQFLIQYYNGEERAKGNILERFSAQQFPDLHSELNLSSLELGDSALYFCASSVVDRGNTEAFFGQGTRLTVV.

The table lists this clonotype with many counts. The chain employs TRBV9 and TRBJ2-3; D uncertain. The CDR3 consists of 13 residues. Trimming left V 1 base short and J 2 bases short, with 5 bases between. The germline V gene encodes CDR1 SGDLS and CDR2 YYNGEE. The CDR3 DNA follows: TGTGCCAGCAGCGTACGGGTCACAGATACGCAGTATTTT. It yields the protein CASSVRVTDTQYF.

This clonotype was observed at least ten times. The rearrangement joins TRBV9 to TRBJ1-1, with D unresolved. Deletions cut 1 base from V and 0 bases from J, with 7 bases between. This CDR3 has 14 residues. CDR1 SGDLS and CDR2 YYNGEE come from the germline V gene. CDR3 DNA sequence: TGTGCCAGCAGCGTACGCAGCATGAACACTGAAGCTTTCTTT. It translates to CASSVRSMNTEAFF.

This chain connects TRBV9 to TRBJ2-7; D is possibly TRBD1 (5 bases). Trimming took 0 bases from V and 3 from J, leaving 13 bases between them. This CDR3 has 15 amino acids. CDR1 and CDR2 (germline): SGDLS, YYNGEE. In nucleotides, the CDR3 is TGTGCCAGCAGCGTAGCTGACCAGGGCTTCTACGAGCAGTACTTC. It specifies CASSVADQGFYEQYF.

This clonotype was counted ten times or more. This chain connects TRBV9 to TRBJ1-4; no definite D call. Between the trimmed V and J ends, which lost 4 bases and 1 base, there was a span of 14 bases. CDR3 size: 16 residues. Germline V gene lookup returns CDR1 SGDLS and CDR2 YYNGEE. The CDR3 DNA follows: TGTGCCAGCAGCCCAAGTGACGGGATAACTAATGAAAAACTGTTTTTT. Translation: CASSPSDGITNEKLFF.

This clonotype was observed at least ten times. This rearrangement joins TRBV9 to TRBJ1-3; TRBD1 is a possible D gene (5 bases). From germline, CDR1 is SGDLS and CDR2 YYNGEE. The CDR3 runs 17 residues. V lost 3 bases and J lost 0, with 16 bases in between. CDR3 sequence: CASSAGDLLHSGNTIYF. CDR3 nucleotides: TGTGCCAGCAGCGCGGGGGACCTTCTCCACTCTGGAAACACCATATATTTT.

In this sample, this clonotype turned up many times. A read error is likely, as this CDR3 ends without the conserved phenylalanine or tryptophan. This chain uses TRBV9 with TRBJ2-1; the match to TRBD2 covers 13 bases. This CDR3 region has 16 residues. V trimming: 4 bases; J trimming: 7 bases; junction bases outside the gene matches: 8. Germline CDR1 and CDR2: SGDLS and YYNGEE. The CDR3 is CASSPSTSGGNNEQFL. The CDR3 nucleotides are TGTGCCAGCAGCCCCTCGACTAGCGGGGGGAATAATGAGCAGTTCTTG.

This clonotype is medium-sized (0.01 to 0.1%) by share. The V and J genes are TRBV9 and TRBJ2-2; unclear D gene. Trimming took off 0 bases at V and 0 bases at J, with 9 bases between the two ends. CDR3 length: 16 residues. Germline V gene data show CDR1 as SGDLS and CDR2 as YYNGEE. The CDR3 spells CASSVAGRPNTGELFF. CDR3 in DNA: TGTGCCAGCAGCGTAGCTGGCAGGCCGAACACCGGGGAGCTGTTTTTT.

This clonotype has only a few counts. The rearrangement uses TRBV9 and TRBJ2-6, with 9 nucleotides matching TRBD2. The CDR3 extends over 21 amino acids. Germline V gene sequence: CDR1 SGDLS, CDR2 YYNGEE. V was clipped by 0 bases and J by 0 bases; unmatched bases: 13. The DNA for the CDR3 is TGTGCCAGCAGCGTAGATGCTAGCGGGGAGGTATCCTTCTCTGGGGCCAACGTCCTGACTTTC. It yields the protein CASSVDASGEVSFSGANVLTF.

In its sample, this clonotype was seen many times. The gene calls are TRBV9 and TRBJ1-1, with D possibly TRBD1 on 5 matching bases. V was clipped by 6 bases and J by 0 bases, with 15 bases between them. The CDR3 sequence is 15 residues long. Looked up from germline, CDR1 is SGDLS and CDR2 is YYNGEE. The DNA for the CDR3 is TGTGCCAGCAACAATCCGGGACGGCTGAACACTGAAGCTTTCTTT. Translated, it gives CASNNPGRLNTEAFF.

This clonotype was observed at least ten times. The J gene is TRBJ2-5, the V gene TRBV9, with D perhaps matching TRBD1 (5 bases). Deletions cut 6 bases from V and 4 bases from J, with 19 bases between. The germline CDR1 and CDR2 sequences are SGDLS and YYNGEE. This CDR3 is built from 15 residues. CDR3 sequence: CASTRRVDMGETQYF. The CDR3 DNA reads TGTGCCAGCACACGCAGGGTCGACATGGGAGAGACCCAGTACTTC.

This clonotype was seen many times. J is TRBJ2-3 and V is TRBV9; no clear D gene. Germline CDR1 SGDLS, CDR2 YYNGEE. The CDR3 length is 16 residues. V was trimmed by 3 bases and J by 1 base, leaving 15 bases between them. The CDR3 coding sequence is TGTGCCAGCAGCGATAGACCAGCCCCCGGCACAGATACGCAGTATTTT. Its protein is CASSDRPAPGTDTQYF. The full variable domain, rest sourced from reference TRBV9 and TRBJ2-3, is DSGVTQTPKHLITATGQRVTLRCSPRSGDLSVYWYQQSLDQGLQFLIQYYNGEERAKGNILERFSAQQFPDLHSELNLSSLELGDSALYFCASSDRPAPGTDTQYFGPGTRLTVL.

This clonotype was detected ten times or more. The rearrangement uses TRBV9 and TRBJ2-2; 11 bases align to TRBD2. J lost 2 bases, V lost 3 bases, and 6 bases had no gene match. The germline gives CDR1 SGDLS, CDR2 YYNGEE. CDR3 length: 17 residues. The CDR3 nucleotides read TGTGCCAGCAGCGCAAAGACTAGCGGGATTAACACCGGGGAGCTGTTTTTT. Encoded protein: CASSAKTSGINTGELFF.

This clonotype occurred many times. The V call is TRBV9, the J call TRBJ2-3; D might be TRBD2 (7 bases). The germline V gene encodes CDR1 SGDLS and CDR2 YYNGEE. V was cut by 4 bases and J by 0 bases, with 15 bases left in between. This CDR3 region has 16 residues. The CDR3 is CASSTRAGASTDTQYF. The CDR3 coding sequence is TGTGCCAGCAGCACCCGGGCGGGGGCTAGCACAGATACGCAGTATTTT.